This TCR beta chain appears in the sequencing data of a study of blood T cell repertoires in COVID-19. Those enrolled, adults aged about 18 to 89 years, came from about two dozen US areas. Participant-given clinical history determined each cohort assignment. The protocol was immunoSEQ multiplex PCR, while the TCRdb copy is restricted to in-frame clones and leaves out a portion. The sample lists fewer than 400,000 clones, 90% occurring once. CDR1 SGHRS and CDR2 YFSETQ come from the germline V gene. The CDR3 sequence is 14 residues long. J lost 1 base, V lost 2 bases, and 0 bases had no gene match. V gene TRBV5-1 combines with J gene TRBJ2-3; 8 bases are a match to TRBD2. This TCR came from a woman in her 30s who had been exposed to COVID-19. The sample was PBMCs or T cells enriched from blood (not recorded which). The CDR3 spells CASSFSGGTDTQYF. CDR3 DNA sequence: TGCGCCAGCAGCTTTAGCGGGGGCACAGATACGCAGTATTTT.